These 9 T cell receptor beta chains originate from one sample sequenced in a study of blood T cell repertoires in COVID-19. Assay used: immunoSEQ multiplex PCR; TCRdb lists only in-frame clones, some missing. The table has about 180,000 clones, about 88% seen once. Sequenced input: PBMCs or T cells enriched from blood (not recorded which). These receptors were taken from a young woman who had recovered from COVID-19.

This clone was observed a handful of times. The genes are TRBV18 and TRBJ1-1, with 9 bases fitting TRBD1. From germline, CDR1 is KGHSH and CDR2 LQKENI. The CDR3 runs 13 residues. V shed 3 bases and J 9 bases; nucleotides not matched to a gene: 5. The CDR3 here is CASSPGDRAKAFF. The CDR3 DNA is TGTGCCAGCTCACCGGGGGACAGGGCCAAAGCTTTCTTT.

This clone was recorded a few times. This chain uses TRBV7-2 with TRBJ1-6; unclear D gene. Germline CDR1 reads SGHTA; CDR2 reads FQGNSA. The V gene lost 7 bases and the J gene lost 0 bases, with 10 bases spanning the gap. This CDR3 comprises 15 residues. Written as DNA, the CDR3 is TGTGCCAGCACCCCTCCGGGCTCCTATAATTCACCCCTCCACTTT. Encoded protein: CASTPPGSYNSPLHF.

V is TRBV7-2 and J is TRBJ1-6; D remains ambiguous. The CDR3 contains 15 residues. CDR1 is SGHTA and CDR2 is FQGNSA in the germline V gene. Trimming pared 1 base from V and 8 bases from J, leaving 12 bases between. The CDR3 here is CASSLVPVQDSPLHF. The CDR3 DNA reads TGTGCCAGCAGCTTAGTACCAGTGCAAGATTCACCCCTCCACTTT.

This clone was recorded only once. The CDR3: CASSLSGGYQETQYF. The CDR3 DNA follows: TGTGCCAGCAGCCTTAGCGGGGGCTACCAAGAGACCCAGTACTTC. The chain links TRBV11-3 to TRBJ2-5; 9 bases match TRBD2. V shed 5 bases, J shed 0 bases, and the junction held 4 bases outside the gene matches. CDR3 length: 15 amino acids. In germline, CDR1 is SGHNT, CDR2 YENEEA. Filled out from reference TRBV11-3 and TRBJ2-5, the complete variable domain reads EAGVVQSPRYKIIEKKQPVAFWCNPISGHNTLYWYLQNLGQGPELLIRYENEEAVDDSQLPKDRFSAERLKGVDSTLKIQPAELGDSAVYLCASSLSGGYQETQYFGPGTRLLVL.

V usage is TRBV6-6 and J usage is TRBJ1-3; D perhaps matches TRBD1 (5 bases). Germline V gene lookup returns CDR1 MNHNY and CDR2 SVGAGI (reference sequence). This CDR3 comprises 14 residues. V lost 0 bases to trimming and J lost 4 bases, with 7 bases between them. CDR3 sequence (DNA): TGTGCCAGCAGTTACTCGGCAGGGGGAAACACCATATATTTT. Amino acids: CASSYSAGGNTIYF.

The CDR3 coding sequence is TGTGCCAGCAGCCAAGCTCAAGGGGTGGGAGAGACCCAGTACTTC. Encoded protein: CASSQAQGVGETQYF. V usage is TRBV4-2 and J usage is TRBJ2-5; a weak D match, TRBD1 (5 bases). CDR1 and CDR2 (germline): LGHNA, YNFKEQ. This CDR3 comprises 15 residues. The V end lost 1 base, the J end lost 4 bases, and 13 bases lay between the germline ends.

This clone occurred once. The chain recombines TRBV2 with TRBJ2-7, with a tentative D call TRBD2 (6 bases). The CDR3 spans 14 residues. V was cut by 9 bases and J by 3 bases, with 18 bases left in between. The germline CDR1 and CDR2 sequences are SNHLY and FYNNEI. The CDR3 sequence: CARAFPGRLYEQYF. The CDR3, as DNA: TGTGCCAGAGCCTTTCCGGGGAGGCTCTACGAGCAGTACTTC.

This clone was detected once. The CDR3 nucleotides read TGTGCCAGCAGCGTTGGAGGGACAGGGGGCGGCTATGGCTACACCTTC. Translating gives CASSVGGTGGGYGYTF. The chain couples TRBV7-9 to TRBJ1-2, with 12 bases matching TRBD1. Per the germline V gene, CDR1 is SEHNR and CDR2 is FQNEAQ (reference sequence). This CDR3 is built from 16 residues. Losses at the gene ends were 5 bases for V and 4 bases for J; bases not matched to a gene: 8.

In DNA, the CDR3 is TGTGCCACCAGTGATTCCCAGGCATTTCACTCCATCTACGAGCAGTACTTC. It is translated as CATSDSQAFHSIYEQYF. The chain joins TRBV24-1 to TRBJ2-7; unclear D gene. Trimming took 2 bases from V and 3 from J, leaving 19 bases between them. Germline CDR1 KGHDR, CDR2 SFDVKD. CDR3 length: 17 amino acids.